The 25 T cell receptor beta chains given below trace back to one sample, sequenced in a study of circulating tumor DNA in untreated peripheral T-cell lymphoma. Data came from immunoSEQ multiplex PCR; TCRdb stores just in-frame clones and leaves some out. The data hold around 1,800 clones, with roughly 86% observed a single time. Sequences were obtained from tumor tissue. The receptors were gathered from a human donor with peripheral T-cell lymphoma.

As to this clone: One end of the junction varies from germline; a read error may be responsible. This chain links TRBV2 with TRBJ1-5; 9 bases map to TRBD1. CDR3 length: 15 residues. Germline CDR1 is SNHLY and CDR2 is FYNNEI. The CDR3 sequence: CAISVDRGSNQPQHF. Here the CDR3 DNA reads TGTGCCATCAGTGTTGACAGGGGGAGTAATCAGCCCCAGCATTTT.

The chain carries TRBV19 and TRBJ1-2; the D gene is possibly TRBD1 (6 bases). CDR3 length: 16 residues. From germline, CDR1 is LNHDA and CDR2 SQIVND (reference sequence). Trimming stripped 3 bases from V and 3 bases from J, with 17 bases between. Here the CDR3 reads CASSMDGGAFDYGYTF. The CDR3, as DNA: TGTGCCAGTAGTATGGACGGGGGCGCATTTGACTATGGCTACACCTTC.

The V and J genes are TRBV19 and TRBJ2-1; D is uncertain. The germline V gene has CDR1 LNHDA and CDR2 SQIVND (reference sequence). The CDR3 contains 16 residues. Trimming stripped 5 bases from V and 3 bases from J, with 17 bases between. In DNA form, the CDR3 reads TGTGCCAGTAGTTTTAAGGACCGTCGGTTCTACAATGAGCAGTTCTTC. Translation gives CASSFKDRRFYNEQFF. Full variable domain (outside the CDR3, taken from reference TRBV19 and TRBJ2-1): DGGITQSPKYLFRKEGQNVTLSCEQNLNHDAMYWYRQDPGQGLRLIYYSQIVNDFQKGDIAEGYSVSREKKESFPLTVTSAQKNPTAFYLCASSFKDRRFYNEQFFGPGTRLTVL.

In its sample, this clone was seen a few times. The chain carries TRBV30 and TRBJ1-6; 9 positions agree with TRBD1. V gave up 1 base and J gave up 5 bases; unmatched junction bases: 0. The CDR3 has 14 residues. The germline CDR1 and CDR2 sequences are GTSNPN and SVGIG (reference sequence). The CDR3 sequence: CAWSGTGDNSPLHF. DNA for the CDR3: TGTGCCTGGAGTGGGACAGGGGATAATTCACCCCTCCACTTT.

The chain joins TRBV6-7 to TRBJ1-5; 12 bases match TRBD1. TRBV6-7 is annotated as an ORF whose role is uncertain. Trimming removed 2 bases from V and 6 bases from J; junction bases left unmatched: 5. The CDR3 runs 16 residues. CDR3 DNA: TGTGCCAGCAGTTACGCGGGACAGGGGGCTGGTCAGCCCCAGCATTTT. It encodes CASSYAGQGAGQPQHF.

This clone has more than one count but fewer than ten. The chain links TRBV18 to TRBJ2-5; D remains ambiguous. V shed 5 bases and J shed 3 bases, with 7 bases lying between them. This CDR3 comprises 12 residues. CDR1 is KGHSH, CDR2 LQKENI, per germline. CDR3 in DNA: TGTGCCAGCTCAAGGCCCGAAGAGACCCAGTACTTC. It yields the protein CASSRPEETQYF.

The V call is TRBV19, the J call TRBJ2-1, with 10 bases that match TRBD2. The CDR3 has 15 amino acids. The ends lost 6 bases at V and 3 bases at J; junction bases unmatched: 5. Germline values: CDR1 LNHDA, CDR2 SQIVND (reference sequence). The CDR3 DNA follows: TGTGCCAGTAGGGAGCGGGGGGGCGACTACAATGAGCAGTTCTTC. It encodes CASRERGGDYNEQFF.

The chain recombines TRBV19 with TRBJ1-3; 8 bases match TRBD1. The junction had 4 bases not matched to a gene; V was cut back by 6 bases and J by 0 bases. This CDR3 is 15 amino acids long. The V gene's germline CDR1 is LNHDA and CDR2 SQIVND (reference sequence). The CDR3 DNA follows: TGTGCCAGTAGACAGGGGGACCTCTCTGGAAACACCATATATTTT. As protein: CASRQGDLSGNTIYF. Looking up the rest from reference TRBV19 and TRBJ1-3 gives the full variable domain: DGGITQSPKYLFRKEGQNVTLSCEQNLNHDAMYWYRQDPGQGLRLIYYSQIVNDFQKGDIAEGYSVSREKKESFPLTVTSAQKNPTAFYLCASRQGDLSGNTIYFGEGSWLTVV.

This clone has a single count. The chain has TRBV6-7 and TRBJ1-1; TRBD1 agrees at 11 bases. TRBV6-7 has ORF status, its function being uncertain. This CDR3 spans 15 amino acids. V shed 2 bases, J shed 4 bases, and the junction held 3 bases outside the gene matches. The CDR3 loop is CASSYLGTGGTEAFF. As DNA, the CDR3 is TGTGCCAGCAGTTACCTCGGGACAGGGGGCACTGAAGCTTTCTTT.

The gene calls are TRBV11-3 and TRBJ1-3; tentative D call: TRBD1 (5 bases). The CDR3 is 14 amino acids. The germline CDR1 and CDR2 sequences are SGHNT and YENEEA. V was pared by 5 bases and J by 4 bases, with 12 bases between. The CDR3 spells CASSDGTYGNTIYF. The CDR3 DNA reads as TGTGCCAGCAGCGACGGGACTTACGGAAACACCATATATTTT.

The chain uses TRBV19 and TRBJ2-1; D gene unclear. The CDR3 extends over 11 amino acids. V lost 3 bases and J 9 bases, leaving 6 bases between the germline ends. The V gene's germline CDR1 is LNHDA and CDR2 SQIVND (reference sequence). CDR3 region: CASSIRTEQFF. The DNA for the CDR3 is TGTGCCAGTAGTATCAGGACTGAGCAGTTCTTC. Drawing the rest from reference TRBV19 and TRBJ2-1, the complete variable domain is DGGITQSPKYLFRKEGQNVTLSCEQNLNHDAMYWYRQDPGQGLRLIYYSQIVNDFQKGDIAEGYSVSREKKESFPLTVTSAQKNPTAFYLCASSIRTEQFFGPGTRLTVL.

The rearrangement uses TRBV19 and TRBJ1-6; 7 nucleotides line up with TRBD1. The ends lost 2 bases at V and 7 bases at J; junction bases unmatched: 11. The germline gives CDR1 LNHDA, CDR2 SQIVND (reference sequence). The CDR3 is 17 residues long. For the CDR3, the DNA is TGTGCCAGTAGTATAAACGAAGGGGGCGCGGGGAATTCACCCCTCCACTTT. It codes for CASSINEGGAGNSPLHF. The whole variable domain, filled in from reference TRBV19 and TRBJ1-6, reads DGGITQSPKYLFRKEGQNVTLSCEQNLNHDAMYWYRQDPGQGLRLIYYSQIVNDFQKGDIAEGYSVSREKKESFPLTVTSAQKNPTAFYLCASSINEGGAGNSPLHFGNGTRLTVT.

CDR3 nucleotide sequence: TGTGCCAGCAGCTTAGACGCGCTAGGCCCCTACAATGAGCAGTTCTTC. Its translation: CASSLDALGPYNEQFF. This chain connects TRBV11-3 to TRBJ2-1, with D unclear. V was clipped by 0 bases and J by 2 bases, with 11 bases between them. The CDR3 loop spans 16 amino acids. Germline CDR1 and CDR2: SGHNT and YENEEA.

V usage is TRBV4-1 and J usage is TRBJ1-2; 9 bases line up with TRBD1. This CDR3 comprises 16 residues. Germline V CDR1 and CDR2: MGHRA, YSYEKL. The junction had 10 bases not matched to a gene; V was cut back by 2 bases and J by 6 bases. DNA of the CDR3: TGCGCCAGCAGCCAACATCCACAGGGGGCCCCGGATGGCTACACCTTC. It specifies CASSQHPQGAPDGYTF.

The chain has TRBV19 and TRBJ2-1, with 7 bases matching TRBD1. Germline V lookup: CDR1 LNHDA, CDR2 SQIVND (reference sequence). Germline trimming cut 5 bases from V and 7 bases from J; bases unmatched to any gene: 5. The CDR3 sequence is 13 residues long. Here the CDR3 DNA reads TGTGCCAGTAGTTCGACAGGGCTAAATGAGCAGTTCTTC. Residues: CASSSTGLNEQFF. Drawing the rest from reference TRBV19 and TRBJ2-1, the complete variable domain is DGGITQSPKYLFRKEGQNVTLSCEQNLNHDAMYWYRQDPGQGLRLIYYSQIVNDFQKGDIAEGYSVSREKKESFPLTVTSAQKNPTAFYLCASSSTGLNEQFFGPGTRLTVL.

The rearrangement joins TRBV19 to TRBJ1-1, with D perhaps TRBD1 (6 bases). V was trimmed by 1 base and J by 5 bases, leaving 17 bases between them. Germline CDR1 is LNHDA and CDR2 is SQIVND (reference sequence). This CDR3 spans 16 amino acids. DNA for the CDR3: TGTGCCAGTAGTATAGCGGGGGGACACCCGGGGACTGAAGCTTTCTTT. Its translation is CASSIAGGHPGTEAFF. Supplemented by reference TRBV19 and TRBJ1-1, the full variable domain reads DGGITQSPKYLFRKEGQNVTLSCEQNLNHDAMYWYRQDPGQGLRLIYYSQIVNDFQKGDIAEGYSVSREKKESFPLTVTSAQKNPTAFYLCASSIAGGHPGTEAFFGQGTRLTVV.

The rearrangement uses TRBV19 and TRBJ1-6, with TRBD1 as a possible D gene (6 bases). The V and J ends lost 6 bases and 9 bases respectively, with 15 bases between them. This CDR3 contains 14 residues. CDR1 is LNHDA, CDR2 SQIVND, per germline (reference sequence). CDR3 coding DNA: TGTGCCAGTAGCGACAGGCCCGGCGTTTCACCCCTCCACTTT. It codes for CASSDRPGVSPLHF.

This chain links TRBV30 with TRBJ1-1; D ambiguous. Trimming removed 4 bases from V and 0 bases from J, with 6 bases in between. Per germline, CDR1 GTSNPN and CDR2 SVGIG (reference sequence). The CDR3 spans 12 residues. The CDR3 sequence is CAWNQMNTEAFF. CDR3 nucleotides: TGTGCCTGGAACCAAATGAACACTGAAGCTTTCTTT.

The chain uses TRBV19 and TRBJ1-3; weak D call: TRBD1 (5 bases). CDR1 is LNHDA and CDR2 is SQIVND in the germline V gene (reference sequence). The CDR3 sequence is 15 residues long. Trimming left V 3 bases short and J 4 bases short, with 13 bases between. CDR3 residues: CASSMQHGAGNTIYF. CDR3 sequence (DNA): TGTGCCAGTAGTATGCAACACGGGGCCGGAAACACCATATATTTT.

The chain combines TRBV6-7 with TRBJ2-2; D gene unclear. TRBV6-7 is annotated as an ORF whose role is uncertain. The V gene lost 8 bases and the J gene lost 3 bases, with 13 bases spanning the gap. This CDR3 has 14 amino acids. The CDR3: CASCSLDYTGELFF. CDR3 coding DNA: TGTGCCAGCTGCTCCCTCGATTACACCGGGGAGCTGTTTTTT.

The chain is built from TRBV6-1 and TRBJ1-1, with 8 bases fitting TRBD1. This CDR3 contains 13 residues. Germline V gene sequence: CDR1 MNHNS, CDR2 SASEGT. The V segment lost 1 base and the J segment 11 bases; nucleotides outside the gene matches: 6. The CDR3 DNA is TGTGCCAGCAGTGAAGGACAGGGGAGAAGGGCTTTCTTT. Its protein product is CASSEGQGRRAFF.

The chain links TRBV11-3 to TRBJ1-5; a possible D gene is TRBD1 (6 bases). The length of the CDR3 is 18 residues. The germline V gene encodes CDR1 SGHNT and CDR2 YENEEA. Trimming took off 5 bases at V and 4 bases at J, with 24 bases between the two ends. The CDR3 sequence is CASSLSSFIGGGNQPQHF. The CDR3 coding sequence is TGTGCCAGCAGCCTTAGCAGTTTTATAGGGGGGGGTAATCAGCCCCAGCATTTT.

V and J are TRBV23-1 and TRBJ2-2; 7 bases are a match to TRBD2. TRBV23-1 is marked as an open reading frame, function uncertain. CDR3 size: 15 residues. V lost 6 bases and J lost 6; bases outside the gene matches: 10. The CDR3 DNA is TGCGCCAGCAGCCAAGATAGGACTAGTCCCGGGGAGCTGTTTTTT. This translates into CASSQDRTSPGELFF.

For this clone: At one end, the junction sequence differs from germline, possibly due to a read error. The chain carries TRBV11-3 and TRBJ1-1, with D possibly matching TRBD1 (5 bases). The V gene's germline CDR1 is SGHNT and CDR2 YENEEA. The CDR3 length is 15 residues. In DNA form, the CDR3 reads TGTGCCAGCAGCGTAGAGGGACTGTTGAACACTGAAGCTTTCTTT. It yields the protein CASSVEGLLNTEAFF.

The chain links TRBV4-1 to TRBJ1-6, with 9 bases lining up with TRBD1. Germline trimming cut 4 bases from V and 7 bases from J; bases unmatched to any gene: 2. Germline CDR1 reads MGHRA; CDR2 reads YSYEKL. The CDR3 is 14 amino acids. CDR3 nucleotide sequence: TGCGCCAGCAGCCTCGGACAGGGGAATTCACCCCTCCACTTT. It encodes CASSLGQGNSPLHF.